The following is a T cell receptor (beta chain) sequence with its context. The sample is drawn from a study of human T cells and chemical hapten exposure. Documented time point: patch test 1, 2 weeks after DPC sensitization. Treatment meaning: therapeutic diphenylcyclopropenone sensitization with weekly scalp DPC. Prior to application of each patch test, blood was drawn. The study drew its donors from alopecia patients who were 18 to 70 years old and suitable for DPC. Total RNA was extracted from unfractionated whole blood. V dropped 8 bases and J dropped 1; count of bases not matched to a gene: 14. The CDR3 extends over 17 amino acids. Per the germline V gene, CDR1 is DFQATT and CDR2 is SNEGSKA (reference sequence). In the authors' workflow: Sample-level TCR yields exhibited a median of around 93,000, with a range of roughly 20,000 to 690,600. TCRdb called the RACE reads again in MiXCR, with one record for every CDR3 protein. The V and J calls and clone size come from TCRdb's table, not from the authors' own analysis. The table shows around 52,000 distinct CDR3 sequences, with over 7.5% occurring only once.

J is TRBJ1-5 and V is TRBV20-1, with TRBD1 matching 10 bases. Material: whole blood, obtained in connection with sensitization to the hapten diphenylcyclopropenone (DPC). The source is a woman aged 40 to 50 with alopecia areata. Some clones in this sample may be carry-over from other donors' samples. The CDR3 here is CSSSPGTGVESNQPQHF. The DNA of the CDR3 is TGCAGTTCGAGCCCCGGGACAGGGGTCGAAAGCAATCAGCCCCAGCATTTT.